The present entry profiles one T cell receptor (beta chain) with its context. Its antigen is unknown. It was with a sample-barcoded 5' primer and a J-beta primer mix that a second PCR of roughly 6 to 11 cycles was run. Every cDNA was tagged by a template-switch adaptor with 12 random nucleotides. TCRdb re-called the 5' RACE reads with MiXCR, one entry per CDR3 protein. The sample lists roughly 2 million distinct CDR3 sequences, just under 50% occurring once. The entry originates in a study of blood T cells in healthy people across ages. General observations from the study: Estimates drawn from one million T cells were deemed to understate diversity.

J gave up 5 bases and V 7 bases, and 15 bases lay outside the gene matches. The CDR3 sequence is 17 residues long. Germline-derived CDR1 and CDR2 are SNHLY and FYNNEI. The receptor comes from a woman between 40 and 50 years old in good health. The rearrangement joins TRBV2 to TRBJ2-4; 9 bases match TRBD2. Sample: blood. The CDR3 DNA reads TGTGCCAGCAAAAAAGGTCGCGGGGGGGCAGTAGAAAACATTCAGTACTTC. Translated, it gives CASKKGRGGAVENIQYF.